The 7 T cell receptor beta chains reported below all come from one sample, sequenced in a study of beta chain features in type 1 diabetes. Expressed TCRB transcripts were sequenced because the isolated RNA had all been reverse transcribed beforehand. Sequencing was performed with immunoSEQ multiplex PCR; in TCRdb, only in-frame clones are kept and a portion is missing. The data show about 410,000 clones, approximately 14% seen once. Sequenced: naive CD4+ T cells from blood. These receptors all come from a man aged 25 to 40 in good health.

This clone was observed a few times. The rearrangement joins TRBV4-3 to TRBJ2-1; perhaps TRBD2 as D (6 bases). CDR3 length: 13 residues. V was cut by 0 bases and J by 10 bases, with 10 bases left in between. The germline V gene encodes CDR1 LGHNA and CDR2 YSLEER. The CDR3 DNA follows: TGCGCCAGCAGCCAAGATCTCGGGAGCGAGCAGTTCTTC. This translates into CASSQDLGSEQFF.

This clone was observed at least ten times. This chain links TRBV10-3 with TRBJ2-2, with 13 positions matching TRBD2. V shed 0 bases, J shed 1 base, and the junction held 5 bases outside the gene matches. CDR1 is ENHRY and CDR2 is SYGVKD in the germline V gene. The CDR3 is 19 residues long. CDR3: CAISESGTSGTRNTGELFF. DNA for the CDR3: TGTGCCATCAGTGAGTCCGGGACTAGCGGGACGAGGAACACCGGGGAGCTGTTTTTT.

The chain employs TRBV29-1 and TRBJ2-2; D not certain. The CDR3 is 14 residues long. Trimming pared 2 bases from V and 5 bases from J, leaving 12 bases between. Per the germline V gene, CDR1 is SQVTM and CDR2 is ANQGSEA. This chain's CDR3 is CSVERILGTGELFF. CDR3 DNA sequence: TGCAGCGTTGAAAGGATTTTGGGGACCGGGGAGCTGTTTTTT.

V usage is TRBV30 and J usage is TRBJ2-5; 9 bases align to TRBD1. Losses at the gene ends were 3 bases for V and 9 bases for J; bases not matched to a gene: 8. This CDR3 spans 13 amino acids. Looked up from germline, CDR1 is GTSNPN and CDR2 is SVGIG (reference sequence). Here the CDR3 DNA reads TGTGCCTGGAGGACAGGGGGTTCTCCGGCCCAGTACTTC. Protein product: CAWRTGGSPAQYF. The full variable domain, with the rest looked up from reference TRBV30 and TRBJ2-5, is SQTIHQWPATLVQPVGSPLSLECTVEGTSNPNLYWYRQAAGRGLQLLFYSVGIGQISSEVPQNLSASRPQDRQFILSSKKLLLSDSGFYLCAWRTGGSPAQYFGPGTRLLVL.

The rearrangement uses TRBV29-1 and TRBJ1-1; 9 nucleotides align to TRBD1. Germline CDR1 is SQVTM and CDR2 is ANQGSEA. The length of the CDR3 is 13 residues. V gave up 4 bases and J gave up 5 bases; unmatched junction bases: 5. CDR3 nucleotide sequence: TGCAGCGTTGCGGGACAGGGTACGACTGAAGCTTTCTTT. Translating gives CSVAGQGTTEAFF.

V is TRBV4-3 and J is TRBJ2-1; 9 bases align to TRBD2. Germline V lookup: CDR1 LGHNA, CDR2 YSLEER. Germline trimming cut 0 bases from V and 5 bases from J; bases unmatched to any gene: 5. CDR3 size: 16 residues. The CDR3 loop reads CASSQDLPSGDNEQFF. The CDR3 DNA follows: TGCGCCAGCAGCCAAGATCTTCCTAGCGGGGACAATGAGCAGTTCTTC.

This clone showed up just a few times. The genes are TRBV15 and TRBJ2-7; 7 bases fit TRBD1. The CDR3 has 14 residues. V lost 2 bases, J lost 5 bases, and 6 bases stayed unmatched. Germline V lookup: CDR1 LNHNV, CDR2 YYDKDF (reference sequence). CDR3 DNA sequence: TGTGCCACCAGCAGAAGGGACAGCCGACACGAGCAGTACGTC. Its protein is CATSRRDSRHEQYV.